Following are 4 T cell receptor beta chains from one sample sequenced in a study of blood T cell repertoires in COVID-19 (dated by TCRdb to about 2020). Preparation of the library involved the immunoSEQ multiplex PCR assay. This immuneACCESS table, as held by TCRdb, lists in-frame sequences with V and J called but not all clones. Of the missing ones, under half trace to an unresolved V gene in checked studies; the others have no known cause. Present in this sample are around 80,000 clones, over 65% of which were seen just once. The ten largest clones take up 5.7% of the sample. Material for sequencing was peripheral blood. These receptors all stem from a man aged 45-65 years with active or convalescent COVID-19.

The chain recombines TRBV3-1 (or the pseudogene TRBV3-2) with TRBJ2-4; 10 bases are a match to TRBD1. V dropped 4 bases and J dropped 9; count of bases not matched to a gene: 6. Germline-derived CDR1 and CDR2 are LGHDT and YNNKEL (reference sequence). This CDR3 has 14 residues. The CDR3 loop reads CASSLRTGGSIQYF. CDR3 nucleotides: TGTGCCAGCAGCCTACGGACAGGGGGGAGCATTCAGTACTTC.

The J gene is TRBJ2-1, the V gene TRBV19; TRBD1 might be the D (5 bases). The germline V gene has CDR1 LNHDA and CDR2 SQIVND (reference sequence). The CDR3 is made up of 14 amino acids. Trimming cost V 1 base and J 8 bases, with 12 bases left between them. The CDR3 DNA reads as TGTGCCAGTAGTATAGGTCCAGGGTTGGATGAGCAGTTCTTC. This gives the protein CASSIGPGLDEQFF. Variable domain in full (rest from reference TRBV19 and TRBJ2-1): DGGITQSPKYLFRKEGQNVTLSCEQNLNHDAMYWYRQDPGQGLRLIYYSQIVNDFQKGDIAEGYSVSREKKESFPLTVTSAQKNPTAFYLCASSIGPGLDEQFFGPGTRLTVL.

V gene TRBV15 combines with J gene TRBJ1-5; a weak D match, TRBD1 (5 bases). The V end was cut by 0 bases, the J end by 5 bases, with 8 bases between. The germline V gene encodes CDR1 LNHNV and CDR2 YYDKDF (reference sequence). This CDR3 spans 14 amino acids. The CDR3 coding sequence is TGTGCCACCAGCAGAGATAGGGGTTATCAGCCCCAGCATTTT. This translates into CATSRDRGYQPQHF.

The chain has TRBV5-4 and TRBJ2-3, with no clear D. Trimming left V 1 base short and J 2 bases short, with 8 bases between. Germline V gene lookup returns CDR1 SGHNT and CDR2 YYREEE (reference sequence). The CDR3 covers 14 residues. The CDR3 nucleotides are TGTGCCAGCAGCTTGTTAAGCCCCACAGATACGCAGTATTTT. Its translation: CASSLLSPTDTQYF.